A single sample is the source of the 12 T cell receptor beta chains below, sequenced in a study of cytomegalovirus exposure and HLA in healthy donors (dated 2017 in TCRdb). Library prep was done by the immunoSEQ multiplex PCR assay. The table was pulled from immuneACCESS by TCRdb, which kept in-frame rearrangements only. Such tables lose some clones; where checked, under half of the loss comes from unresolved V genes, and the rest has no known cause. The sample data list around 190,000 clones, and 85% of these were observed just once. The ten largest clones represent 15% to 20% of the sample. The sequenced sample was PBMCs. The receptor source for this set is a man aged 18 to 29 in good health and CMV-seropositive.

The chain joins TRBV7-3 to TRBJ1-6, with D uncertain. Trimming shortened V by 6 bases and J by 9 bases, and 12 bases separated the two germline ends. The germline gives CDR1 SGHTA, CDR2 FQGTGA. The CDR3 is 13 amino acids. CDR3: CASRAAVGSPLHF. Written as DNA, the CDR3 is TGTGCCAGCAGGGCGGCAGTTGGTTCACCCCTCCACTTT.

The gene calls are TRBV19 and TRBJ1-2; no definite D call. This CDR3 is 14 amino acids long. Looked up from germline, CDR1 is LNHDA and CDR2 is SQIVND (reference sequence). Trimming shortened V by 3 bases and J by 5 bases, and 13 bases separated the two germline ends. CDR3 in amino acids: CASSIDEGGYGYTF. CDR3 DNA: TGTGCCAGTAGTATTGACGAGGGCGGGTATGGCTACACCTTC.

The gene calls are TRBV28 and TRBJ2-7; 7 bases match TRBD1. CDR3 length equals 17 residues. Germline lookup yields CDR1 MDHEN and CDR2 SYDVKM. J lost 3 bases, V lost 2 bases, and 13 bases had no gene match. CDR3 protein: CASSLVVPGTANYEQYF. The CDR3 nucleotides are TGTGCCAGCAGTTTAGTTGTCCCGGGGACAGCAAACTACGAGCAGTACTTC.

V usage is TRBV6-1 and J usage is TRBJ2-3; D might be TRBD2 (6 bases). The CDR3 totals 15 residues. The ends were cut back, 4 bases at V and 3 bases at J, with 14 bases in the middle. Germline loops: CDR1 MNHNS, CDR2 SASEGT. In DNA, the CDR3 is TGTGCCAGCAGTGTCTATATGGGGGGAACAGATACGCAGTATTTT. Its translation: CASSVYMGGTDTQYF.

This clone was observed a handful of times. V is TRBV6-5 and J is TRBJ1-1, with D perhaps matching TRBD1 (5 bases). This CDR3 is 14 amino acids long. The germline gives CDR1 MNHEY, CDR2 SVGAGI. The V end was cut by 6 bases, the J end by 7 bases, with 18 bases between. The CDR3 reads CASSPQGGISEAFF. The CDR3 coding sequence is TGTGCCAGCAGCCCCCAGGGAGGGATCAGTGAAGCTTTCTTT.

V and J are TRBV6-1 and TRBJ1-2; D is perhaps TRBD1 (5 bases). V lost 3 bases, J lost 3 bases, and 17 bases lay in between. CDR1 MNHNS and CDR2 SASEGT come from the germline V gene. CDR3 length equals 16 residues. The CDR3 DNA is TGTGCCAGCAGTGAGGTTTTAAGGGGAGGTGACTATGGCTACACCTTC. This codes for CASSEVLRGGDYGYTF.

The V call is TRBV7-3, the J call TRBJ2-1, with D possibly being TRBD2 (6 bases). V was trimmed by 5 bases and J by 6 bases, leaving 11 bases between them. CDR3 length: 13 amino acids. Germline lookup yields CDR1 SGHTA and CDR2 FQGTGA. The CDR3 loop reads CASSPAGGNEQFF. The CDR3 DNA reads TGTGCCAGCAGCCCCGCCGGGGGCAATGAGCAGTTCTTC.

The chain recombines TRBV5-4 with TRBJ2-3; D not certain. Trimming cost V 4 bases and J 2 bases, with 5 bases left between them. The germline gives CDR1 SGHNT, CDR2 YYREEE (reference sequence). The CDR3 loop spans 12 amino acids. The CDR3 loop reads CASSPSTDTQYF. In DNA, the CDR3 is TGTGCCAGCAGCCCGTCCACAGATACGCAGTATTTT.

J is TRBJ2-3 and V is TRBV27; 8 positions agree with TRBD2. The CDR3 sequence is 17 residues long. The V segment lost 5 bases and the J segment 6 bases; nucleotides outside the gene matches: 16. Germline V gives CDR1 MNHEY, CDR2 SMNVEV (reference sequence). As DNA, the CDR3 is TGTGCCAGCAGTACCTTCCGGGAGCGGGGGCGCGAGGATACGCAGTATTTT. It yields the protein CASSTFRERGREDTQYF.

This clone was counted a few times. This sequence joins TRBV28 and TRBJ1-2, with 8 bases matching TRBD1. Trimming cost V 5 bases and J 1 base; bases outside gene matches: 12. Germline assignment: CDR1 MDHEN and CDR2 SYDVKM. The CDR3 consists of 17 residues. This CDR3 reads CASSEFRPGQGNYGYTF. CDR3 sequence (DNA): TGTGCCAGCAGTGAGTTTCGCCCCGGACAGGGTAACTATGGCTACACCTTC.

The chain uses TRBV7-2 and TRBJ1-2; no clear D gene. Trimming shortened V by 1 base and J by 4 bases, and 7 bases separated the two germline ends. CDR1 is SGHTA and CDR2 is FQGNSA in the germline V gene. The CDR3 has 13 residues. CDR3: CASSLGAAYGYTF. As DNA, the CDR3 is TGTGCCAGCAGCTTAGGGGCAGCCTATGGCTACACCTTC.

This clone showed up just a few times. This chain joins TRBV2 and TRBJ2-7, with 9 positions matching TRBD1. V lost 6 bases and J lost 6; bases outside the gene matches: 9. The CDR3 covers 14 residues. Germline loops: CDR1 SNHLY, CDR2 FYNNEI. In nucleotides, the CDR3 is TGTGCCAGCAGCACCGGGACAGGGCCCTCCGAGCAGTACTTC. This gives the protein CASSTGTGPSEQYF.